This is a list of T cell receptor beta chains from one sample in a study of T-cell reconstitution after alpha-beta-depleted transplantation in children. TCRdb independently ran MiXCR on the PCR reads; one entry per CDR3 protein. The sample lists a few hundred thousand distinct CDR3 sequences; about 23% were seen once. The sequencing here drew on PBMCs, taken before TCRalphabeta/CD19-depleted stem cell transplant. Receptors originate from a girl aged 2 to 9 with Fanconi anemia, due to receive a stem cell transplant. Both conserved end residues are part of each CDR3. D genes are given only for firm matches. The size of a clone is reported for some rows only, either as once, few or many, or as a class for expanded clones.

d_call: -
j_call: TRBJ2-1
clone_size: few
v_call: TRBV20-1
cdr3_nt: TGCAGTGCTAGAGATAAGTCCTACAATGAGCAGTTCTTC
cdr3_aa: CSARDKSYNEQFF

d_call: TRBD2
j_call: TRBJ2-1
clone_size: -
v_call: TRBV20-1
cdr3_nt: TGCAGGCTAATGGTTAGCGGGGGGGCCCGAGATATAGGTGAGCAGTTCTTC
cdr3_aa: CRLMVSGGARDIGEQFF

d_call: TRBD2
j_call: TRBJ2-7
clone_size: few
v_call: TRBV18
cdr3_nt: TGTGCCAGCTCACCATTAGCGGGAGGTACCTACGAGCAGTACTTC
cdr3_aa: CASSPLAGGTYEQYF

d_call: -
j_call: TRBJ2-5
clone_size: -
v_call: TRBV6-1
cdr3_nt: TGTGCCAGCAAACTGACATTACGGGTGTGGGAGACCCAGTACTTC
cdr3_aa: CASKLTLRVWETQYF

d_call: -
j_call: TRBJ2-1
clone_size: many
v_call: TRBV27
cdr3_nt: TGTGCCAGCAGTTTAGTGGCAGGGGGGTTCAATGAGCAGTTCTTC
cdr3_aa: CASSLVAGGFNEQFF

d_call: -
j_call: TRBJ2-1
clone_size: many
v_call: TRBV12-3/TRBV12-4
cdr3_nt: TGTGCCAGCAGTTATAGCGGAGGCTCCTACAATGAGCAGTTCTTC
cdr3_aa: CASSYSGGSYNEQFF

d_call: -
j_call: TRBJ2-7
clone_size: -
v_call: TRBV20-1
cdr3_nt: TGCAGTGCTAGAGATGGGGCAGGAGCCTCCTACGAGCAGTACTTC
cdr3_aa: CSARDGAGASYEQYF

d_call: -
j_call: TRBJ2-1
clone_size: -
v_call: TRBV21-1
cdr3_nt: TGTGCCAGCACCCTCCAACTAGCGGGAAAACCCTACAATGAGCAGTTCTTC
cdr3_aa: CASTLQLAGKPYNEQFF

d_call: -
j_call: TRBJ2-7
clone_size: many
v_call: TRBV20-1
cdr3_nt: TGCAGTGGTAGGTTTAGCCGTCCCCCCTACGAGCAGTACTTC
cdr3_aa: CSGRFSRPPYEQYF

d_call: TRBD1
j_call: TRBJ2-5
clone_size: many
v_call: TRBV29-1
cdr3_nt: TGCAGCGCAACAGGGGTTGGAGAGACCCAGTACTTC
cdr3_aa: CSATGVGETQYF

d_call: TRBD1
j_call: TRBJ1-2
clone_size: many
v_call: TRBV20-1
cdr3_nt: TGCAGTGCTACGGGGACAGACTATGGCTACACCTTC
cdr3_aa: CSATGTDYGYTF

d_call: -
j_call: TRBJ2-3
clone_size: -
v_call: TRBV29-1
cdr3_nt: TGCAGCGAAGGGATAGCAGGCACCCTCGCTAGCACAGATACGCAGTATTTT
cdr3_aa: CSEGIAGTLASTDTQYF

d_call: TRBD1
j_call: TRBJ2-3
clone_size: many
v_call: TRBV11-2
cdr3_nt: TGTGCCAGCAGCACCTACAGGGGGCAGGTAGATACGCAGTATTTT
cdr3_aa: CASSTYRGQVDTQYF

d_call: -
j_call: TRBJ2-2
clone_size: few
v_call: TRBV7-9
cdr3_nt: TGTGCCAGCAGCTTCGCTAGCCGAATCCCGAACACCGGGGAGCTGTTTTTT
cdr3_aa: CASSFASRIPNTGELFF

d_call: TRBD2
j_call: TRBJ2-3
clone_size: few
v_call: TRBV15
cdr3_nt: TGTGCCACCAGCAGACTAGCGGGGGCAGATACGCAGTATTTT
cdr3_aa: CATSRLAGADTQYF

d_call: -
j_call: TRBJ2-5
clone_size: many
v_call: TRBV12-3/TRBV12-4
cdr3_nt: TGTGCCAGCAGTTTATGGGGGGTCGAGACCCAGTACTTC
cdr3_aa: CASSLWGVETQYF

d_call: -
j_call: TRBJ2-1
clone_size: many
v_call: TRBV21-1
cdr3_nt: TGTGCCAGGCCGGGACAGGGGTACAATGAGCAGTTCTTC
cdr3_aa: CARPGQGYNEQFF

d_call: -
j_call: TRBJ2-1
clone_size: -
v_call: TRBV28
cdr3_nt: TGTGCCAGCAGTTTCGGGACACCCTTTTACAATGAGCAGTTCTTC
cdr3_aa: CASSFGTPFYNEQFF

d_call: -
j_call: TRBJ2-7
clone_size: few
v_call: TRBV4-2
cdr3_nt: TGTGCCAGCAGCCAAGATATGATTTCACAAGCCTACTACGAGCAGTACTTC
cdr3_aa: CASSQDMISQAYYEQYF

d_call: TRBD2
j_call: TRBJ2-5
clone_size: few
v_call: TRBV12-3/TRBV12-4
cdr3_nt: TGTGCCAGCAGTCCCGGACTAGCGTGGGAAGAGACCCAGTACTTC
cdr3_aa: CASSPGLAWEETQYF

d_call: TRBD2
j_call: TRBJ2-7
clone_size: many
v_call: TRBV20-1
cdr3_nt: TGCAGTGCTAGGGCGGGAGGGGGTGAGCAGTACTTC
cdr3_aa: CSARAGGGEQYF

d_call: TRBD1
j_call: TRBJ2-3
clone_size: -
v_call: TRBV20-1
cdr3_nt: TGCAGTGCTAGAGAAACAGGGGGCATAGATACGCAGTATTTT
cdr3_aa: CSARETGGIDTQYF

d_call: -
j_call: TRBJ1-6
clone_size: many
v_call: TRBV12-3/TRBV12-4
cdr3_nt: TGTGCCAGCAGTTCGTCCGAAACCTATAATTCACCCCTCCACTTT
cdr3_aa: CASSSSETYNSPLHF

d_call: TRBD1
j_call: TRBJ2-7
clone_size: many
v_call: TRBV12-3/TRBV12-4
cdr3_nt: TGTGCCAGCAGCCGCGGACAGGGGGATACCTACGAGCAGTACTTC
cdr3_aa: CASSRGQGDTYEQYF

d_call: TRBD1
j_call: TRBJ1-4
clone_size: many
v_call: TRBV25-1
cdr3_nt: TGTGCCAGCGGACGACAGGGGCCTAATGAAAAACTGTTTTTT
cdr3_aa: CASGRQGPNEKLFF

d_call: TRBD1
j_call: TRBJ2-7
clone_size: -
v_call: TRBV28
cdr3_nt: TGTGCCAGCAGTTTATTGGACAGGGACTCCTACGAGCAGTACTTC
cdr3_aa: CASSLLDRDSYEQYF

d_call: TRBD1
j_call: TRBJ1-1
clone_size: -
v_call: TRBV29-1
cdr3_nt: TGCAGCTCCCGGGACAGGCTTGAAGCTTTCTTT
cdr3_aa: CSSRDRLEAFF

d_call: TRBD2
j_call: TRBJ2-3
clone_size: few
v_call: TRBV29-1
cdr3_nt: TGCAGCGGACTAGCGGGACGTAGCACAGATACGCAGTATTTT
cdr3_aa: CSGLAGRSTDTQYF

d_call: -
j_call: TRBJ2-7
clone_size: many
v_call: TRBV29-1
cdr3_nt: TGCATACTAAGGGGGTCCCACGAGCAGTACTTC
cdr3_aa: CILRGSHEQYF

d_call: TRBD2
j_call: TRBJ2-1
clone_size: -
v_call: TRBV24-1
cdr3_nt: TGTGCCACCACTAGCGGGAGAACCCACAATGAGCAGTTCTTC
cdr3_aa: CATTSGRTHNEQFF

d_call: -
j_call: TRBJ1-6
clone_size: -
v_call: TRBV7-3
cdr3_nt: TGTGCCAGCAGCTTAAGGGGACGGGATAATTCACCCCTCCACTTT
cdr3_aa: CASSLRGRDNSPLHF

d_call: -
j_call: TRBJ2-3
clone_size: many
v_call: TRBV29-1
cdr3_nt: TGCAGCGTTGAACGACAGCTACTCACAGATACGCAGTATTTT
cdr3_aa: CSVERQLLTDTQYF

d_call: -
j_call: TRBJ1-2
clone_size: many
v_call: TRBV29-1
cdr3_nt: TGCAGCGTTTCGCCAGGCTATGGCTACACCTTC
cdr3_aa: CSVSPGYGYTF

d_call: -
j_call: TRBJ2-6
clone_size: many
v_call: TRBV7-6
cdr3_nt: TGTGCCAGCAGCTCTCAGGCCACTAGCTCCTCTGGGGCCAACGTCCTGACTTTC
cdr3_aa: CASSSQATSSSGANVLTF

d_call: -
j_call: TRBJ2-1
clone_size: many
v_call: TRBV5-1
cdr3_nt: TGCGCCAGCAGCTTGGATGTAGGGTACAATGAGCAGTTCTTC
cdr3_aa: CASSLDVGYNEQFF

d_call: TRBD2
j_call: TRBJ2-1
clone_size: many
v_call: TRBV15
cdr3_nt: TGTGCCACCAGCGGATCCGGGACTAGCGGGAGGTGGATTCGATACAATGAGCAGTTCTTC
cdr3_aa: CATSGSGTSGRWIRYNEQFF

d_call: -
j_call: TRBJ2-2
clone_size: many
v_call: TRBV6-5
cdr3_nt: TGTGCCAGCAGTCTCCCGTCCACTAGTTCCGGGGAGCTGTTTTTT
cdr3_aa: CASSLPSTSSGELFF

d_call: TRBD2
j_call: TRBJ2-1
clone_size: many
v_call: TRBV12-3/TRBV12-4
cdr3_nt: TGTGCCAGCAGTTTGACTAGCGGGGGGAATGAGCAGTTCTTC
cdr3_aa: CASSLTSGGNEQFF